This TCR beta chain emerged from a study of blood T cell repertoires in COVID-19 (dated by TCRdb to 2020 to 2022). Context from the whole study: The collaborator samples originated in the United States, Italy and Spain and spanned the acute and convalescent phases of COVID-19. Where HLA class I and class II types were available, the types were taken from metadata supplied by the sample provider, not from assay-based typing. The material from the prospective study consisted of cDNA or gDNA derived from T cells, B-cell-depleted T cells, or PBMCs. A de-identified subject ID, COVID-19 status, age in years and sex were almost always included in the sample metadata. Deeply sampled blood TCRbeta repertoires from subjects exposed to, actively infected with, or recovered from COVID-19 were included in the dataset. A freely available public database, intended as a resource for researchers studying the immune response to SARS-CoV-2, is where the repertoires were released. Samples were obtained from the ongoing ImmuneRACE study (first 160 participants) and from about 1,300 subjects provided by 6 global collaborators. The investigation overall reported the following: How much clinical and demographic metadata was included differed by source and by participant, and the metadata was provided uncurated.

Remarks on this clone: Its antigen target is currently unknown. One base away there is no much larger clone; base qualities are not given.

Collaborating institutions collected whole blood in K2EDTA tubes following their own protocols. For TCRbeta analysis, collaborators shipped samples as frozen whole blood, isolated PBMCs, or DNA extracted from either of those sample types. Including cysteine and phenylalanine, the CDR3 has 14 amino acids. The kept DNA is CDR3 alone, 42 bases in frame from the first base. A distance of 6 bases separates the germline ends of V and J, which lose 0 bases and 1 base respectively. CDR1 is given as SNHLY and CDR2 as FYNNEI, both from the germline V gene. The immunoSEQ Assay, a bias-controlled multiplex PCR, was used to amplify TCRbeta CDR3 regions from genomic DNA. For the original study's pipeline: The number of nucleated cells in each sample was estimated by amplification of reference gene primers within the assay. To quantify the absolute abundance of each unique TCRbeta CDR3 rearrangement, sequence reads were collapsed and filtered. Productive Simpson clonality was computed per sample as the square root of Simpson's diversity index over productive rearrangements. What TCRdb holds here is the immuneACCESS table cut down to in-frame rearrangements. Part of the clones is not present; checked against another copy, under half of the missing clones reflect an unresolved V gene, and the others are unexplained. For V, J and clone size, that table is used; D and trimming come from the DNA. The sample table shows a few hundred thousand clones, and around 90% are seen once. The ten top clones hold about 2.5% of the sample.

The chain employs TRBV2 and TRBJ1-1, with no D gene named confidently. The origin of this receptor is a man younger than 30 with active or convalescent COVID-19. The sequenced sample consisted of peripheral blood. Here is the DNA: TGTGCCAGCAGTGAAGCGTCCCGGAACACTGAAGCTTTCTTT. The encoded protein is CASSEASRNTEAFF.